These T cell receptor beta chains were read from a single sample in a study of human T cells and chemical hapten exposure. TCRdb independently ran MiXCR on the RACE reads; one entry per CDR3 protein. The sample has about 110,000 distinct CDR3 sequences, about a tenth seen once. Sequencing was performed on whole blood, taken in connection with sensitization to the hapten diphenylcyclopropenone (DPC). Receptor source: a woman between 35 and 50 years old with alopecia areata. Some clones in this sample may be carry-over from other donors' samples. Each CDR3 is given with its conserved first and last residue. The D gene is left open where the match is weak. Clone size is shown for a subset of rows, as once, few, many or a class of expanded clone.

j_call | clone_size | cdr3_length | d_call | v_call | cdr3_nt | cdr3_aa
TRBJ1-4 | - | 12 | - | TRBV20-1 | TGCAGGGTACAGGGTCCGGGAGAAAAACTGTTTTTT | CRVQGPGEKLFF
TRBJ2-3 | - | 18 | - | TRBV12-3/TRBV12-4 | TGTGCCAGCAGTTTAGCGCAAGGGTACAGGGCGGACACAGATACGCAGTATTTT | CASSLAQGYRADTDTQYF
TRBJ1-3 | - | 14 | TRBD1 | TRBV10-3 | TGTGCCATCTGGGACAGTAGCTCTGGAAACACCATATATTTT | CAIWDSSSGNTIYF
TRBJ1-2 | few | 14 | - | TRBV11-2 | TGTGCCAGCAGCTTACAGACAGGCCGAGGAAGCTACACCTTC | CASSLQTGRGSYTF
TRBJ1-1 | few | 13 | TRBD1 | TRBV7-8 | TGTGCCAGCAGAGAGTGGACAGGGGATCAAGCTTTCTTT | CASREWTGDQAFF
TRBJ2-7 | - | 13 | TRBD2 | TRBV4-2 | TGTGCCAGCAGCTCCCTAGCGGGGGCCGAGCAGTACTTC | CASSSLAGAEQYF
TRBJ2-5 | - | 13 | - | TRBV28 | TGTGCCAGCACCGGGACACCTGGGGAGACCCAGTACTTC | CASTGTPGETQYF
TRBJ2-5 | few | 15 | TRBD1 | TRBV7-2 | TGTGCCAGCAGCATACAGGGGGCCGTCCAAGAGACCCAGTACTTC | CASSIQGAVQETQYF
TRBJ1-4 | - | 14 | TRBD1 | TRBV29-1 | TGCAGCGTTGATTTTGAACAGGGGGGTGAAAAACTGTTTTTT | CSVDFEQGGEKLFF
TRBJ2-1 | few | 15 | TRBD2 | TRBV6-1 | TGTGCCAGCAGTGAAGGGGCGGGGGGGCGAAATGAGCAGTTCTTC | CASSEGAGGRNEQFF
TRBJ1-3 | few | 16 | - | TRBV6-2/TRBV6-3 | TGTGCCAGCAGTAAACACGACGGAGGCTCAGGAAACACCATATATTTT | CASSKHDGGSGNTIYF
TRBJ2-2 | - | 16 | - | TRBV3-1 | TGTGCCAGCAGCCAAGTAGGGGGATACGGCACCGGGGAGCTGTTTTTT | CASSQVGGYGTGELFF
TRBJ2-1 | many | 14 | - | TRBV12-5 | TGTGCTAGTGGTTCCTGGGGGGTGGCGAATGAGCAGTTCTTC | CASGSWGVANEQFF
TRBJ1-1 | many | 12 | - | TRBV28 | TGTGCCAGCAGTTTAGGCGTTACTGAAGCTTTCTTT | CASSLGVTEAFF
TRBJ2-2 | - | 12 | - | TRBV19 | TGTGCCAGTAGTATCGGGGGCGGGGAGCTGTTTTTT | CASSIGGGELFF
TRBJ1-2 | - | 14 | TRBD1 | TRBV6-5 | TGTGCCAGCAGACCCGGACAGGGAGTAGGTGGCTACACCTTC | CASRPGQGVGGYTF
TRBJ2-7 | few | 14 | TRBD1 | TRBV18 | TGTGCCAGCTCACCACCCGGACAGGGCGACGAGCAGTACTTC | CASSPPGQGDEQYF
TRBJ2-3 | few | 16 | - | TRBV7-6 | TGTGCCAGCAGCTTATCCCTCGGTGGAGGGACAGATACGCAGTATTTT | CASSLSLGGGTDTQYF
TRBJ2-5 | - | 16 | TRBD2 | TRBV7-6 | TGTGCCAGCAGCTCCCTTGGACTAGCGGGGAGGGAGACCCAGTACTTC | CASSSLGLAGRETQYF
TRBJ2-5 | many | 14 | - | TRBV2 | TGTGCCAGCAGTCCAATCCAGGGGGGGGAGACCCAGTACTTC | CASSPIQGGETQYF
TRBJ2-5 | many | 14 | - | TRBV27 | TGTGCCAGCCTCTTCAGAATGGGAGGAGAGACCCAGTACTTC | CASLFRMGGETQYF
TRBJ2-5 | many | 11 | - | TRBV12-3/TRBV12-4 | TGTGCCAGCAGTTTCCCAGAGACCCAGTACTTC | CASSFPETQYF
TRBJ2-1 | - | 16 | TRBD2 | TRBV3-1 | TGTGCCAGCAGCCCGGGACTAGCGGGACCCTACAATGAGCAGTTCTTC | CASSPGLAGPYNEQFF
TRBJ2-7 | few | 14 | - | TRBV10-3 | TGTGCCATCAGTGAGTCCCGACAGTCCTACGAGCAGTACTTC | CAISESRQSYEQYF
TRBJ2-2 | - | 17 | - | TRBV11-3 | TGTGCCAGCAGCAGATTCACAGGGAATTCGGACACCGGGGAGCTGTTTTTT | CASSRFTGNSDTGELFF
TRBJ1-6 | few | 15 | - | TRBV5-4 | TGTGCCAGCAGCGCCCGGCCGCGGACAGATTCACCCCTCCACTTT | CASSARPRTDSPLHF
TRBJ1-6 | many | 14 | - | TRBV12-3/TRBV12-4 | TGTGCCAGCAGTTTGAACTCCTATAATTCACCCCTCCACTTT | CASSLNSYNSPLHF
TRBJ1-5 | - | 20 | - | TRBV3-2 | TGTGCCAGCAGCCAAGATCAGGAAGGGCGAACCCCTTATAGCAATCAGCCCCAGCATTTT | CASSQDQEGRTPYSNQPQHF
TRBJ2-5 | few | 14 | - | TRBV4-1 | TGCGCCAGCAGCCAGCCTGGCTCGTTGGAGACCCAGTACTTC | CASSQPGSLETQYF
TRBJ1-1 | many | 12 | - | TRBV29-1 | TGCAGCGTTAGACAGGCGAACACTGAAGCTTTCTTT | CSVRQANTEAFF
TRBJ1-5 | many | 14 | - | TRBV6-2/TRBV6-3 | TGTGCCAGCAGTAATCTGGACACCAATCAGCCCCAGCATTTT | CASSNLDTNQPQHF
TRBJ1-2 | few | 14 | - | TRBV3-1 | TGTGCCAGCAGCCAAGGTGGAGCTAACTATGGCTACACCTTC | CASSQGGANYGYTF
TRBJ2-4 | many | 11 | - | TRBV2 | TGTGCCAGCAGTGAGGGGGTTTTTCAGTACTTC | CASSEGVFQYF
TRBJ1-2 | - | 11 | - | TRBV6-6 | TGTGCCAGCAAACTTCATTATGGCTACACCTTC | CASKLHYGYTF
TRBJ2-5 | few | 15 | - | TRBV24-1 | TGTGCCACCAGTGACAAAAAGGGCGAGGCAGAGACCCAGTACTTC | CATSDKKGEAETQYF
TRBJ2-2 | - | 14 | - | TRBV18 | TGTGCCAGCTCCCCCCGGACTCCCACCGGGGAGCTGTTTTTT | CASSPRTPTGELFF
TRBJ1-2 | many | 14 | - | TRBV29-1 | TGCAGCGTTCGGAGGGGCCCTATCGGGGAGGGCTACACCTTC | CSVRRGPIGEGYTF
TRBJ1-2 | many | 18 | - | TRBV4-1 | TGCGCCAGCAGCCAAGATGGTGGCAGGGGAACGGCTAACTATGGCTACACCTTC | CASSQDGGRGTANYGYTF
TRBJ2-5 | many | 15 | - | TRBV10-1 | TGCGCCAGCAGTGAGACAGGGAGTGAAGTGGAGACCCAGTACTTC | CASSETGSEVETQYF
TRBJ2-7 | few | 12 | TRBD1 | TRBV7-9 | TGTGCCAGCAGGAGACAGGGCTACGAGCAGTACTTC | CASRRQGYEQYF
TRBJ1-4 | few | 15 | - | TRBV19 | TGTGCCAGTACAGGGGCGATTACAACTAATGAAAAACTGTTTTTT | CASTGAITTNEKLFF
TRBJ2-7 | few | 15 | - | TRBV3-2 | TGTGCCAGCAGCCAAGAACTGCGGAGCTCCTACGAGCAGTACTTC | CASSQELRSSYEQYF
TRBJ1-1 | few | 16 | - | TRBV3-1 | TGTGCCAGCAGCCAAGCAAAAACGGGACGAGGCACTGAAGCTTTCTTT | CASSQAKTGRGTEAFF
TRBJ2-3 | many | 18 | TRBD2 | TRBV7-8 | TGTGCCAGCAGCTCCCCGGGACTAGCGGGTCGGGGCCCGGATACGCAGTATTTT | CASSSPGLAGRGPDTQYF
TRBJ1-6 | many | 16 | - | TRBV12-3/TRBV12-4 | TGTGCCAGCAGTTCCTCAGCACAGGGACAAAATTCACCCCTCCACTTT | CASSSSAQGQNSPLHF
TRBJ1-3 | many | 13 | - | TRBV7-8 | TGTGCCAGCAGCCTGTCCTCTGGAAACACCATATATTTT | CASSLSSGNTIYF
TRBJ2-5 | many | 14 | - | TRBV7-2 | TGTGCCAGCAGCTTAGGCAGCAAGGGATGGACCCAGTACTTC | CASSLGSKGWTQYF
TRBJ2-7 | - | 15 | - | TRBV6-2/TRBV6-3 | TGTGCCAGCAGTTACTCGGGGGGGCGTCAGGACGAGCAGTACTTC | CASSYSGGRQDEQYF
TRBJ2-1 | few | 17 | TRBD1 | TRBV18 | TGTGCCAGCTCACGGGGACAGGGCCTAAAAGTGGGCAATGAGCAGTTCTTC | CASSRGQGLKVGNEQFF
TRBJ2-5 | many | 15 | - | TRBV7-6 | TGTGCCAGCAGCCCCCAAGGACAGATCCAAGAGACCCAGTACTTC | CASSPQGQIQETQYF
TRBJ1-6 | - | 14 | - | TRBV5-6 | TGTGCCAGCAGCCCCGCCGGGGTAGGCTCACCCCTCCTCTTT | CASSPAGVGSPLLF
TRBJ2-2 | few | 14 | - | TRBV19 | TGTGCCAGTAGTAGGAAAGCGAACACCGGGGAGCTGTTTTTT | CASSRKANTGELFF
TRBJ2-3 | once | 13 | - | TRBV20-1 | TGCAGTGCTAGAGATCGACGGTCAAATACGCAGTATTTT | CSARDRRSNTQYF
TRBJ1-1 | - | 14 | - | TRBV7-9 | TGTGCCAGCACCCTAGCTGGGCAGAACACTGAAGCTTTCTTT | CASTLAGQNTEAFF
TRBJ2-1 | few | 14 | - | TRBV12-3/TRBV12-4 | TGTGCCAGCAGTTACAGTAGGGGGGGCAATGAGCAGTTCTTC | CASSYSRGGNEQFF
TRBJ1-2 | few | 9 | - | TRBV7-2 | TGTGCCAGACAGGTCGGCTACACCTTC | CARQVGYTF